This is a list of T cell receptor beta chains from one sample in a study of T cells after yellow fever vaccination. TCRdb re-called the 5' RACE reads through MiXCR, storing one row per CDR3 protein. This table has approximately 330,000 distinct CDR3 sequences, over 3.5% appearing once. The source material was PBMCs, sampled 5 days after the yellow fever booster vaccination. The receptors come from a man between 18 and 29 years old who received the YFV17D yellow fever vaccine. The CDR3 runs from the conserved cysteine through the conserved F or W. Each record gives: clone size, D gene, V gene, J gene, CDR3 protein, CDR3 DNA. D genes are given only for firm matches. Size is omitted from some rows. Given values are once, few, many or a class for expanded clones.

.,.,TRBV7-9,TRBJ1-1,CASSTFQGRNTEAFF,TGTGCCAGCAGCACCTTTCAGGGGAGAAACACTGAAGCTTTCTTT
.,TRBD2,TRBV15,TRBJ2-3,CATSRNRLAGASDTQYF,TGTGCCACCAGCAGAAACAGACTAGCGGGGGCATCAGATACGCAGTATTTT
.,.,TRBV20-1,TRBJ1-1,CSARSGFTEAFF,TGCAGTGCTCGCAGTGGTTTCACTGAAGCTTTCTTT
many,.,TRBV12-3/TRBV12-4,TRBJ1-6,CASSPGPSVLHF,TGTGCCAGCAGCCCAGGGCCCTCAGTCCTCCACTTT
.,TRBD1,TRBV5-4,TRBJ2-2,CASTGPGTGSNTGELFF,TGTGCCAGCACTGGCCCCGGGACAGGAAGTAACACCGGGGAGCTGTTTTTT
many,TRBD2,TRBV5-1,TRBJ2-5,CASSPGASGGGKETQYF,TGCGCCAGCAGCCCAGGAGCTAGCGGGGGAGGAAAAGAGACCCAGTACTTC
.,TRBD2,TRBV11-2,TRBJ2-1,CASSPGLAVNEQFF,TGTGCCAGCAGCCCCGGACTAGCGGTAAATGAGCAGTTCTTC
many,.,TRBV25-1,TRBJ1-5,CASATTDSPRPQHF,TGTGCCAGCGCCACCACGGACAGCCCGAGGCCCCAGCATTTT
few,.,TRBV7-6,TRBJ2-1,CASGVGEQFF,TGTGCCAGCGGAGTTGGGGAGCAGTTCTTC
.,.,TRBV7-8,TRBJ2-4,CASSLGGDPIQYF,TGTGCCAGCAGCTTAGGGGGGGATCCCATTCAGTACTTC
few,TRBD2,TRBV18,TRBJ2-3,CASSPTSGADTQYF,TGTGCCAGCTCACCGACTAGCGGAGCTGATACGCAGTATTTT
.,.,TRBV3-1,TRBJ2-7,CASSLGSTGGRYEQYF,TGTGCCAGCAGCTTAGGTTCGACGGGGGGCCGCTACGAGCAGTACTTC
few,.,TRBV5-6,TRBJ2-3,CASSQYKDTQYF,TGTGCCAGCAGCCAATACAAAGATACGCAGTATTTT
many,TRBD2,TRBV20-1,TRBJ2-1,CSAPGRAGGYNEQFF,TGCAGTGCTCCCGGTCGAGCGGGGGGATACAATGAGCAGTTCTTC
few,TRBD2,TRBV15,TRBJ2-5,CATSRGDLSGGKETQYF,TGTGCCACCAGCAGAGGCGACCTTAGCGGGGGGAAAGAGACCCAGTACTTC
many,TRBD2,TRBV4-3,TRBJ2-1,CASSLFAGGDNEQFF,TGCGCCAGCAGCCTCTTCGCGGGGGGAGACAATGAGCAGTTCTTC
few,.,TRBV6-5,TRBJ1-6,CASSETLTRGSSPLHF,TGTGCCAGCAGTGAAACGTTGACACGGGGTAGTTCACCCCTCCACTTT
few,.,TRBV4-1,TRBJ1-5,CASSQRQLGISNQPQHF,TGCGCCAGCAGCCAACGTCAGTTGGGGATTAGCAATCAGCCCCAGCATTTT
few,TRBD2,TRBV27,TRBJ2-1,CATATSGVYNEQFF,TGTGCCACCGCGACTAGCGGGGTGTACAATGAGCAGTTCTTC
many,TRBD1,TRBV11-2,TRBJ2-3,CASSLRTGKGYPYF,TGTGCCAGCAGCTTAAGGACAGGGAAAGGATATCCGTATTTT
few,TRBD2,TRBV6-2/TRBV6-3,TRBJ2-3,CASSMTLAGVTISTDTQYF,TGTGCCAGCAGTATGACTCTAGCGGGGGTGACGATTTCCACAGATACGCAGTATTTT
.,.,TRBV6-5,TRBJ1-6,CASRGPGGGNSSPLHF,TGTGCCAGCAGGGGACCGGGGGGAGGGAATAGTTCACCCCTCCACTTT
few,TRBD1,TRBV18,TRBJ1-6,CASSRLYRDSNSPLHF,TGTGCCAGCTCCCGACTTTACCGGGACAGCAACTCACCCCTCCACTTT
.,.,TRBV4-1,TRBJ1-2,CASSSGTGVYGYTF,TGCGCCAGCAGCTCAGGGACGGGAGTCTATGGCTACACCTTC
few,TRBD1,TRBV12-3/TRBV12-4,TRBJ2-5,CASKTGYQETQYF,TGTGCCAGCAAGACAGGGTACCAAGAGACCCAGTACTTC
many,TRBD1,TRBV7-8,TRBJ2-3,CASSFRQGAGPGIDTQYF,TGTGCCAGCAGCTTTCGACAGGGGGCGGGCCCAGGTATCGATACGCAGTATTTT
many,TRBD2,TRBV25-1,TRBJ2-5,CASSEAGGKETQYF,TGTGCCAGCAGTGAAGCGGGGGGAAAAGAGACCCAGTACTTC
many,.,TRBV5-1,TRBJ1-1,CASSRGGRSTEAFF,TGCGCCAGCAGCCGGGGGGGGCGGAGCACTGAAGCTTTCTTT
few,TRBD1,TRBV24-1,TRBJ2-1,CATSAEGQNNEQFF,TGTGCCACCAGTGCCGAGGGACAGAACAATGAGCAGTTCTTC
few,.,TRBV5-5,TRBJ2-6,CASSLAWTPFSGANVLTF,TGTGCCAGCAGCTTGGCATGGACACCCTTCTCTGGGGCCAACGTCCTGACTTTC
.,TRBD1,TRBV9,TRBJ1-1,CASSGARGRTEAFF,TGTGCCAGCAGCGGGGCCAGGGGGCGAACTGAAGCTTTCTTT
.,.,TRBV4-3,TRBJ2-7,CASRDKSYEQYF,TGCGCCAGCAGGGACAAGAGCTACGAGCAGTACTTC
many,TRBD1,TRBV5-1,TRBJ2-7,CASSSGQGNYEQYF,TGCGCCAGCAGCTCGGGACAGGGGAACTACGAGCAGTACTTC
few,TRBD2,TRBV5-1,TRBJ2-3,CASGTSGGSTDTQYF,TGCGCCAGCGGAACTAGCGGGGGGAGCACAGATACGCAGTATTTT
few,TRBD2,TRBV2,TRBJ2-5,CASRAFPSGETQYF,TGTGCCAGCAGGGCTTTTCCTAGCGGGGAGACCCAGTACTTC
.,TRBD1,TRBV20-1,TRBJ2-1,CSARTGGALSSYNEQFF,TGCAGTGCTCGGACAGGGGGCGCGTTGAGCTCCTACAATGAGCAGTTCTTC
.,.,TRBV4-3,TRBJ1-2,CASSQDLGGTIYGYTF,TGCGCCAGCAGCCAAGATTTGGGAGGGACCATTTATGGCTACACCTTC
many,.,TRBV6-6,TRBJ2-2,CASSNHGRGANTGELFF,TGTGCCAGCAGTAACCACGGCCGGGGAGCGAACACCGGGGAGCTGTTTTTT
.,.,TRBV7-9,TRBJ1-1,CASSSAGAYTGTEAFF,TGTGCCAGCAGCTCGGCAGGGGCTTATACGGGGACTGAAGCTTTCTTT
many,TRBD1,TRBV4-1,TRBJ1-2,CASSHYLRDRESGYTF,TGCGCCAGCAGCCATTACCTCCGGGACAGGGAAAGTGGCTACACCTTC
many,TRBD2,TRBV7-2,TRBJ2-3,CASSDLLAGTDTQYF,TGTGCCAGCAGCGATCTACTAGCGGGCACAGATACGCAGTATTTT
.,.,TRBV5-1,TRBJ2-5,CASTRGSRETQYF,TGCGCCAGCACGCGGGGTTCTCGAGAGACCCAGTACTTC
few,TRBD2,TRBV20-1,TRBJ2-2,CSARDLAGDPTGELFF,TGCAGTGCTAGAGATCTAGCGGGGGACCCCACCGGGGAGCTGTTTTTT
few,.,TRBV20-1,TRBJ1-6,CSARADYSPLHF,TGCAGTGCTAGGGCAGATTATTCACCCCTCCACTTT